This T cell receptor beta chain was profiled in a study of T-cell reconstitution after alpha-beta-depleted transplantation in children. Unique molecular identifiers were built into the TCRbeta library. TCRdb processed the PCR reads anew with MiXCR; each CDR3 protein has one entry. The sample records approximately 290,000 distinct CDR3 sequences, around a tenth being singletons. The CDR3 extends over 16 amino acids. Trimming cost V 2 bases and J 0 bases, with 8 bases left between them. Germline V CDR1 and CDR2: SGHVS, FQNEAQ. At least ten counts were recorded for this clonotype. Source: peripheral blood, taken 180 days after TCRalphabeta/CD19-depleted stem cell transplant. This rearrangement joins TRBV7-8 to TRBJ2-6; no clear D. The origin of this receptor is a male patient between 2 and 10 years old who had a stem cell transplant for chronic granulomatous disease, so the T cells may come from the graft donor. Written as DNA, the CDR3 is TGTGCCAGCAGCTTATACGGGTTCTCTGGGGCCAACGTCCTGACTTTC. It encodes CASSLYGFSGANVLTF.